This T cell receptor beta chain was sequenced during a study of T cells in Graves' hyperthyroidism and ophthalmopathy. RNA transcripts were the template for amplifying TCR beta CDR3 regions. First-round RT-PCR of the TCR CDR3 relied on the HTBI primer set. A single record per CDR3 protein comes from TCRdb applying MiXCR to the multiplex PCR reads. The sample includes approximately 360,000 distinct CDR3 sequences, around 25% of them seen just once. The CDR3 consists of 17 residues. The V gene end was trimmed by 2 bases and the J gene end by 1 base; junction bases not matched to a gene: 7. Germline V gene sequence: CDR1 MNHNS, CDR2 SASEGT.

The chain has TRBV6-1 and TRBJ2-2, with 7 bases fitting TRBD2. Material for sequencing was blood. This receptor was identified in a man aged 50-59 years with Graves' hyperthyroidism. The CDR3 sequence: CASSEWASGLNTGELFF. CDR3 nucleotide sequence: TGTGCCAGCAGTGAATGGGCTAGCGGATTGAACACCGGGGAGCTGTTTTTT.